Below, 17 T cell receptor beta chains from the same sample are listed, as sequenced in a study of beta chain features in type 1 diabetes. No antigen has been identified for these receptors. Study-wide findings and caveats: Type 1 diabetes patients showed a moderate but significant shortening of TCRB CDR3s in all four CD4+ subsets.

Expressed TCRB transcripts were sequenced after all isolated RNA was converted to cDNA. Profiled with immunoSEQ multiplex PCR; TCRdb holds only in-frame clones, not every one. The sample shows almost 350,000 clones, about a tenth of them seen only once. Sequencing was done on a sample of central memory CD4+ T cells from blood. The source is a man in his thirties or forties with type 1 diabetes.

The V call is TRBV7-8, the J call TRBJ2-5; 9 nucleotides agree with TRBD1. Germline values: CDR1 SGHVS, CDR2 FQNEAQ. This CDR3 has 15 amino acids. V trimming: 0 bases; J trimming: 6 bases; junction bases outside the gene matches: 5. This CDR3 reads CASSLATGGGKTQYF. The CDR3 DNA follows: TGTGCCAGCAGCTTAGCTACAGGGGGCGGGAAGACCCAGTACTTC.

V is TRBV18 and J is TRBJ1-1, with a tentative D call TRBD1 (6 bases). The germline V gene encodes CDR1 KGHSH and CDR2 LQKENI. Trimming left V 1 base short and J 3 bases short, with 15 bases between. This CDR3 comprises 16 residues. The CDR3 region is CASSPLDNRVDTEAFF. In DNA, the CDR3 is TGTGCCAGCTCACCACTCGACAACAGGGTGGACACTGAAGCTTTCTTT.

This chain uses TRBV19 with TRBJ1-2; D is ambiguous. CDR1 LNHDA and CDR2 SQIVND come from the germline V gene (reference sequence). Trimming cost V 6 bases and J 6 bases, with 5 bases left between them. The CDR3 runs to 10 residues. CDR3 loop: CASRNDGYTF. In DNA, the CDR3 is TGTGCCAGTAGAAACGATGGCTACACCTTC. Supplemented by reference TRBV19 and TRBJ1-2, the full variable domain reads DGGITQSPKYLFRKEGQNVTLSCEQNLNHDAMYWYRQDPGQGLRLIYYSQIVNDFQKGDIAEGYSVSREKKESFPLTVTSAQKNPTAFYLCASRNDGYTFGSGTRLTVV.

This clone was seen a few times. The chain couples TRBV10-3 to TRBJ1-4; possibly TRBD1 for D (6 bases). The CDR3 loop spans 12 amino acids. Germline V gives CDR1 ENHRY, CDR2 SYGVKD. V was clipped by 7 bases and J by 6 bases, with 9 bases between them. The CDR3 loop is CAIKGEDEKLFF. DNA for the CDR3: TGTGCCATCAAGGGGGAAGATGAAAAACTGTTTTTT.

CDR3 amino acids: CASSLGGLAGGNEQFF. The CDR3 nucleotides are TGTGCCAGCAGTTTGGGGGGACTAGCAGGAGGGAATGAGCAGTTCTTC. J is TRBJ2-1 and V is TRBV28, with 9 positions matching TRBD2. J was trimmed by 7 bases and V by 3 bases; bases with no gene match: 10. Germline lookup yields CDR1 MDHEN and CDR2 SYDVKM. CDR3 size: 16 residues.

This clone has only a few counts. The chain links TRBV9 to TRBJ1-6; TRBD1 matches 11 bases. With V trimmed by 0 bases and J by 9 bases, 2 bases remained unmatched. Germline V gene sequence: CDR1 SGDLS, CDR2 YYNGEE. The CDR3 loop spans 15 amino acids. The CDR3 DNA reads TGTGCCAGCAGCGTAGAGGGACAGGGGGGTTCACCCCTCCACTTT. It is translated as CASSVEGQGGSPLHF.

This clone was seen only a few times. The same CDR3 arises from other DNA sequences in this sample as well. The chain links TRBV6-5 to TRBJ2-1, with D possibly matching TRBD2 (5 bases). CDR3 length: 12 residues. Germline CDR1 MNHEY, CDR2 SVGAGI. V lost 2 bases and J lost 7, with 6 bases in between. CDR3 coding DNA: TGTGCCAGCAGTTACCGGGGAAATGAGCAGTTCTTC. Translation: CASSYRGNEQFF.

This clone was counted a few times. V is TRBV29-1 and J is TRBJ2-5; D remains ambiguous. V lost 4 bases to trimming and J lost 2 bases, with 14 bases between them. The CDR3 is 14 residues long. CDR1 SQVTM and CDR2 ANQGSEA come from the germline V gene. The CDR3 DNA follows: TGCAGCGTTGTACTCGTGAGAACACAAGAGACCCAGTACTTC. Translation: CSVVLVRTQETQYF.

The chain joins TRBV28 to TRBJ2-1, with D tentatively TRBD1 (6 bases). The germline V gene has CDR1 MDHEN and CDR2 SYDVKM. Trimming pared 2 bases from V and 15 bases from J, leaving 17 bases between. The CDR3 is made up of 13 amino acids. The CDR3 spells CASSLGKHRVWFF. The DNA of the CDR3 is TGTGCCAGCAGTTTAGGGAAACACAGGGTATGGTTCTTC. Drawing the rest from reference TRBV28 and TRBJ2-1, the complete variable domain is DVKVTQSSRYLVKRTGEKVFLECVQDMDHENMFWYRQDPGLGLRLIYFSYDVKMKEKGDIPEGYSVSREKKERFSLILESASTNQTSMYLCASSLGKHRVWFFGPGTRLTVL.

This clone was counted between two and nine times. The chain is built from TRBV6-5 and TRBJ2-5; D gene ambiguous. The CDR3 extends over 13 amino acids. Trimming removed 5 bases from V and 2 bases from J, with 9 bases in between. CDR1 is MNHEY, CDR2 SVGAGI, per germline. CDR3 DNA sequence: TGTGCCAGCAGTGAACACCTGCAAGAGACCCAGTACTTC. Residues: CASSEHLQETQYF.

This clone was observed a handful of times. V and J are TRBV5-1 and TRBJ2-3, with D possibly matching TRBD2 (5 bases). Germline V gene sequence: CDR1 SGHRS, CDR2 YFSETQ. The CDR3 consists of 15 residues. V was clipped by 0 bases and J by 3 bases, with 11 bases between them. This CDR3 reads CASSLGILVTDTQYF. CDR3 nucleotide sequence: TGCGCCAGCAGCTTGGGGATACTAGTAACAGATACGCAGTATTTT.

The gene calls are TRBV6-6 and TRBJ2-5, with D maybe TRBD2 (5 bases). The CDR3 has 14 residues. Germline values: CDR1 MNHNY, CDR2 SVGAGI (reference sequence). The V end was cut by 0 bases, the J end by 5 bases, with 10 bases between. This CDR3 is CASSYSSSRETQYF. In DNA, the CDR3 is TGTGCCAGCAGTTACTCGTCTAGCAGGGAGACCCAGTACTTC.

The chain uses TRBV6-5 and TRBJ1-2; the D gene is possibly TRBD1 (6 bases). The CDR3 runs to 11 residues. Germline CDR1 MNHEY, CDR2 SVGAGI. V was shortened by 10 bases and J by 8 bases, with 14 bases between the two germline ends. The CDR3 here is CATQQGRGYTF. The CDR3 DNA sequence: TGTGCCACCCAACAGGGACGCGGCTACACCTTC.

This clone came up a few times. This chain joins TRBV9 and TRBJ2-1, with D possibly called TRBD1 or TRBD2 (5 bases each). Trimming took 1 base from V and 5 from J, leaving 7 bases between them. The CDR3 sequence is 13 residues long. The V gene's germline CDR1 is SGDLS and CDR2 YYNGEE. For the CDR3, the DNA is TGTGCCAGCAGCGTATTGGGGGACAATGAGCAGTTCTTC. It is translated as CASSVLGDNEQFF.

This clone has just a few counts. The CDR3 is CASSFTPQRQGMASGYTF. CDR3 nucleotide sequence: TGCGCCAGCAGCTTTACGCCCCAAAGACAGGGAATGGCGAGTGGCTACACCTTC. The chain couples TRBV5-1 to TRBJ1-2; TRBD1 matches at 7 bases. Germline V gives CDR1 SGHRS, CDR2 YFSETQ. Trimming cost V 2 bases and J 7 bases; bases outside gene matches: 20. CDR3 length: 18 residues.

The gene calls are TRBV14 and TRBJ1-6; 9 positions agree with TRBD1. The germline gives CDR1 SGHDN, CDR2 FVKESK. CDR3 length equals 16 residues. V lost 1 base to trimming and J lost 6 bases; unmatched junction nucleotides: 4. The CDR3 sequence is CASSQVGDRVNSPLHF. CDR3 in DNA: TGTGCCAGCAGCCAAGTAGGGGACAGGGTTAATTCACCCCTCCACTTT.

The table lists this clone with a few counts. CDR3 in amino acids: CSGTTNTEAFF. The CDR3 nucleotides read TGCAGCGGTACGACGAACACTGAAGCTTTCTTT. This chain uses TRBV29-1 with TRBJ1-1; D is unresolved. Germline CDR1 reads SQVTM; CDR2 reads ANQGSEA. This CDR3 contains 11 residues. V lost 7 bases, J lost 1 base, and 7 bases lay in between.